This T cell receptor (beta chain) was recorded in a study of cytotoxic CD8 clonotypes in ibrutinib-treated CLL (TCRdb year 2021). About the investigation overall: The cohort included approximately 15 treatment-naive and approximately twelve relapsed/refractory patients; about 18 were IGHV unmutated. Of the 70 to 100 people in the trial, around 25 had longitudinal samples available. Samples averaged approximately 260,000 productive templates and approximately 100,000 productive rearrangements. Response samples were obtained after a median of 12 months of treatment, with a range of about 6 to 36 months. Cryopreserved peripheral blood mononuclear cells were collected at three points: before therapy, at response, and at either sustained remission or disease progression. Patients were still on ibrutinib when every remission and progressive disease sample was collected. Responses were partial in some 24 patients and complete in 2; after median about 5.5 years follow-up, 14 stayed in remission and 12 progressed. Study-level results and caveats: Public clonotypes were rare and either shrank or stayed stable during treatment, and the rise in clonality at ibrutinib response reflected expansion of private clonotypes. Clonality rose at ibrutinib response, remained stable during sustained remission, and dropped back toward baseline at progression. Baseline clonality was found to be higher than that of age-matched healthy donors and was strongly correlated with circulating CD8+ T-cell counts. Lymph node repertoires were not examined, and the timing of sampling was not matched between patients in sustained remission and those whose disease progressed.

The time point label for this specimen denotes: 12 months on ibrutinib. For TCR beta library preparation, approximately 2 micrograms of genomic DNA were isolated from cryopreserved PBMCs. High-throughput TCR beta sequencing was performed on longitudinal blood samples from CLL patients receiving ibrutinib monotherapy. The patients were enrolled in a single-center, open-label phase 2 trial of ibrutinib monotherapy. The goal of deep resolution MiSeq sequencing was a depth between 1 in 1 million and 1 in 200,000 T cells, and coverage averaged 10x per clonotype. The immunoSEQ hsTCRB Kit was used to generate TCR beta libraries. The authors' analysis ran thus. Data were analyzed with ImmunoSEQ Data Assistant and ImmunoSEQ Analyzer, with V, D and J genes assigned per IMGT definitions. Clonality was computed as one minus normalized Shannon entropy of productive rearrangement frequencies, ranging from 0 to 1. Only overrepresented clonotypes making up at least 0.05% of the repertoire of each patient were included in the public clonotype analysis. About 13 age-matched healthy donor repertoires from immuneACCESS were used as controls for clonality. TCRdb took over this immuneACCESS table, retaining in-frame rearrangements with V and J assigned. Such tables are incomplete; in checked studies, under half of the missing clones stem from an unresolved V gene, and the remainder is unexplained. D and trimming come from the DNA, and the V and J calls and clone size come from that table. The sample data list tens of thousands of clones, and over 75% of these were observed just once. Jointly, the top ten make up under 4% of the sample.

Comment on this clone: The antigen it recognizes is unknown. Base qualities are not recorded, but no much larger clone differs from it by a single base.

The starting material was PBMCs, obtained after 12 months of ibrutinib treatment. The origin of this receptor is a human donor with chronic lymphocytic leukemia.

The CDR3 amino acid sequence is: CASSAARGPETQYF. Read as DNA, the sequence is TGTGCCAGTTCGGCGGCCAGGGGGCCCGAGACCCAGTACTTC. The chain uses TRBV27 and TRBJ2-5; the central 8 bases match TRBD1. Trimming takes 9 bases off V and 5 bases off J; junction bases not matched to a gene: 11. The cysteine opens and the phenylalanine closes a CDR3 of 14 amino acids. Just the 42-base CDR3 DNA is kept, in frame starting at base 1. CDR1 and CDR2, looked up from the germline V gene (reference sequence), are MNHEY and SMNVEV.